This T cell receptor beta chain was identified during a study of blood T cell repertoires in COVID-19. About the study: Acute-phase and convalescent COVID-19 samples originated in the United States, Italy and Spain.

Across over 20 US areas, participants ranged in age from 18 to 89 years. Grouping used clinical history reported by participants in a survey and questionnaire. The V end was cut by 1 base, the J end by 2 bases, with 17 bases between. The CDR3 length is 17 residues. CDR1 and CDR2 from the germline V gene are SGHTA and FQGNSA. Sequenced by immunoSEQ multiplex PCR; TCRdb stores in-frame clones only, minus some. In the table there are 200,000 to 250,000 clones, more than 75% of which are singletons. The TCR originated in a woman aged 50 to 60 who had recovered from COVID-19. Sequencing used PBMCs or T cells enriched from blood (not recorded which). The rearrangement joins TRBV7-2 to TRBJ2-5, with a weak D call TRBD2 (6 bases). The CDR3 loop is CASSLGPGLASQETQYF. The DNA for the CDR3 is TGTGCCAGCAGCTTAGGTCCGGGGCTAGCGTCACAAGAGACCCAGTACTTC.